This T cell receptor (beta chain) came from a study of shared clonotypes between healthy human individuals. In the study overall: Each donor contributed plates that comprised three CD4 naive, three CD4 memory, two CD8 naive and one CD8 memory. General study results and limits: Despite large depth, rarefaction showed incomplete sorted-subset sequencing. Several donors had 5% to 6.5% of their naive CD4 clonotypes in common. An expected dependence of interdonor clonotype sharing on sequencing depth was noted.

Sequencing used immunoSEQ multiplex PCR; TCRdb keeps in-frame clones, though not all of them. The top ten hold around 1.7% of the sample, which has around 2,000,000 clones, about 92% seen once. The naive CD8 subset, CD45RO-negative cells positively selected for CCR7, excluded terminally differentiated effector memory CD45RA+ cells. The CDR3 is 14 residues long. The V end lost 6 bases, the J end lost 3 bases, and 12 bases lay between the germline ends. Germline V lookup: CDR1 MGHRA, CDR2 YSYEKL. This clone occurred a few times. Its antigen is not identified. The source material was naive CD8+ T cells from PBMCs. This chain connects TRBV4-1 to TRBJ1-5; perhaps TRBD1 as D (5 bases). The clonotype comes from a man between 18 and 35 years old in good health. Some clones in this sample may be carry-over from other donors' samples. CDR3 loop: CASSTGPSNQPQHF. DNA for the CDR3: TGCGCCAGCAGTACAGGTCCCTCCAATCAGCCCCAGCATTTT.